The clone carrying this TCR beta chain was found a few times. Its target is not known. The data belong to a study of blood T cells in healthy people across ages. Study-wide findings and caveats: Unsorted PBMCs prevented conclusive naive versus antigen-experienced comparison.

The CDR3 extends over 16 amino acids. The germline gives CDR1 MNHEY, CDR2 SVGEGT. V gave up 2 bases and J gave up 7 bases; unmatched junction bases: 4. The authors drew around 9.3 milliliters of peripheral blood from each donor. Then a second PCR, running roughly 7 to 11 cycles, was carried out with a sample-barcoded 5' primer and a J-beta primer mix. The template-switch adaptor was a 5' adaptor with 12 random nucleotides. It tagged each cDNA molecule. TCRdb re-derived calls from the 5' RACE reads in MiXCR, one entry per CDR3 protein. Of more than 1.4 million distinct CDR3 sequences listed, roughly 45% are singletons.

The chain carries TRBV6-2 or TRBV6-3 and TRBJ2-1; 14 nucleotides match TRBD2. The sequence came from a woman in her late teens or twenties in good health. Sequenced: blood. CDR3 sequence: CASSYDRLAGGNEQFF. DNA for the CDR3: TGTGCCAGCAGTTACGATAGACTAGCGGGAGGGAATGAGCAGTTCTTC.